These 12 T cell receptor beta chains originate from one sample sequenced in a study of cytomegalovirus exposure and HLA in healthy donors. A multiplex PCR was run with 60 Vbeta primers and 13 Jbeta primers. Clones were sequenced by immunoSEQ multiplex PCR, and TCRdb holds only the in-frame ones, with some missing. The sample includes 170,000 or so clones, roughly 78% of them seen just once. The sequenced material came from PBMCs. The receptors stem from a woman in her forties in good health and CMV-seronegative.

The gene calls are TRBV4-1 and TRBJ2-3, with D possibly being TRBD2 (5 bases). Trimming shortened V by 7 bases and J by 4 bases, and 12 bases separated the two germline ends. The CDR3 sequence is 13 residues long. Germline V gene lookup returns CDR1 MGHRA and CDR2 YSYEKL. CDR3: CASKVEAADTQYF. CDR3 coding DNA: TGCGCCAGCAAAGTGGAGGCGGCAGATACGCAGTATTTT.

The chain combines TRBV28 with TRBJ2-4; the D gene is possibly TRBD1 (5 bases). This CDR3 is 11 amino acids long. Germline-derived CDR1 and CDR2 are MDHEN and SYDVKM. V was pared by 7 bases and J by 8 bases, with 9 bases between. Here the CDR3 reads CASMSRDIQYF. The CDR3, as DNA: TGTGCCAGCATGTCCAGGGACATTCAGTACTTC. The entire variable domain, with the rest obtained from reference TRBV28 and TRBJ2-4, is as follows: DVKVTQSSRYLVKRTGEKVFLECVQDMDHENMFWYRQDPGLGLRLIYFSYDVKMKEKGDIPEGYSVSREKKERFSLILESASTNQTSMYLCASMSRDIQYFGAGTRLSVL.

The gene calls are TRBV9 and TRBJ2-2; D might be TRBD1 (5 bases). The germline gives CDR1 SGDLS, CDR2 YYNGEE. The germline V and J ends were trimmed by 5 bases and 3 bases, with 11 bases remaining between them. The CDR3 runs to 14 residues. CDR3 DNA: TGTGCCAGCAGGGCGGTCAGGGACACCGGGGAGCTGTTTTTT. Translation gives CASRAVRDTGELFF.

V gene TRBV5-1 combines with J gene TRBJ2-2; 10 bases fit TRBD1. The ends lost 1 base at V and 5 bases at J; junction bases unmatched: 5. CDR1 and CDR2 from the germline V gene are SGHRS and YFSETQ. The CDR3 covers 16 residues. The CDR3 is CASSLKGTGVTGELFF. For the CDR3, the DNA is TGCGCCAGCAGCTTGAAAGGGACAGGGGTAACCGGGGAGCTGTTTTTT.

V and J are TRBV7-9 and TRBJ1-2; tentatively, D is TRBD1 (5 bases). Per germline, CDR1 SEHNR and CDR2 FQNEAQ (reference sequence). This CDR3 spans 16 amino acids. Trimming pared 1 base from V and 3 bases from J, leaving 15 bases between. The CDR3 protein is CASSLGQTKPYYGYTF. For the CDR3, the DNA is TGTGCCAGCAGCTTAGGACAGACAAAACCATACTATGGCTACACCTTC.

The CDR3 coding sequence is TGTGCCAGCAGTTCGACAGGGGGCGGCACAGATACGCAGTATTTT. Protein: CASSSTGGGTDTQYF. This chain uses TRBV6-6 with TRBJ2-3; TRBD1 matches at 10 bases. The V and J ends lost 4 bases and 1 base, in that order; junction bases with no gene match: 2. The CDR3 has 15 amino acids. CDR1 MNHNY and CDR2 SVGAGI come from the germline V gene (reference sequence).

The CDR3 loop is CASSSRAGEQYF. Written as DNA, the CDR3 is TGTGCCAGCAGTTCCAGGGCAGGGGAGCAGTACTTC. The V gene is TRBV27, the J gene TRBJ2-7; possibly TRBD1 for D (5 bases). The CDR3 contains 12 residues. V was cut by 4 bases and J by 7 bases, with 11 bases left in between. Germline CDR1 reads MNHEY; CDR2 reads SMNVEV (reference sequence).

This clone was found a few times. V usage is TRBV5-6 and J usage is TRBJ1-1; 7 bases agree with TRBD1. There are 14 residues in the CDR3. Germline lookup yields CDR1 SGHDT and CDR2 YYEEEE. V lost 2 bases and J lost 5; bases outside the gene matches: 6. The chain's CDR3 is CASSLEGAGTEAFF. The CDR3 nucleotides read TGTGCCAGCAGCTTAGAGGGGGCTGGTACTGAAGCTTTCTTT. Filled out from reference TRBV5-6 and TRBJ1-1, the complete variable domain reads DAGVTQSPTHLIKTRGQQVTLRCSPKSGHDTVSWYQQALGQGPQFIFQYYEEEERQRGNFPDRFSGHQFPNYSSELNVNALLLGDSALYLCASSLEGAGTEAFFGQGTRLTVV.

V gene TRBV5-1 combines with J gene TRBJ2-2; TRBD1 agrees at 10 bases. Germline V gene lookup returns CDR1 SGHRS and CDR2 YFSETQ. The CDR3 is 16 residues long. V lost 4 bases to trimming and J lost 4 bases; unmatched junction nucleotides: 7. CDR3 coding DNA: TGCGCCAGCAGCGCCGACAGGGGGCTGAGCACCGGGGAGCTGTTTTTT. Protein: CASSADRGLSTGELFF.

This clone was recorded once. V and J are TRBV4-1 and TRBJ2-1, with D tentatively TRBD2 (6 bases). Between the trimmed V and J ends, which lost 4 bases and 6 bases, there was a span of 16 bases. Germline CDR1 and CDR2: MGHRA and YSYEKL. The CDR3 sequence is 15 residues long. The CDR3 coding sequence is TGCGCCAGCAGCCTTGTCCCGGGACTTGTCAATGAGCAGTTCTTC. Translation: CASSLVPGLVNEQFF.

The CDR3 is CSVVLQGGPSYEQYF. The CDR3 nucleotides are TGCAGCGTTGTGCTACAAGGGGGCCCCTCCTACGAGCAGTACTTC. The rearrangement uses TRBV29-1 and TRBJ2-7; 7 bases line up with TRBD1. With V trimmed by 4 bases and J by 0 bases, 9 bases remained unmatched. Germline lookup yields CDR1 SQVTM and CDR2 ANQGSEA. The CDR3 runs to 15 residues.

The chain has TRBV13 and TRBJ1-1, with TRBD1 as a possible D gene (5 bases). The V and J ends lost 5 bases and 3 bases respectively, with 13 bases between them. Germline loops: CDR1 PRHDT, CDR2 FYEKMQ (reference sequence). This CDR3 comprises 14 residues. CDR3 amino acids: CASSAYSGYTEAFF. Written as DNA, the CDR3 is TGTGCCAGCAGCGCTTATTCAGGGTACACTGAAGCTTTCTTT.